The rows below give T cell receptor beta chains drawn from one sample of a study of TIL therapy for anti-PD-1-resistant metastatic lung cancer. Clones were read by immunoSEQ multiplex PCR, and TCRdb kept only the in-frame ones, dropping some. The table lists about 50,000 clones, around 64% of them singletons. The sample was tumor tissue, taken at baseline. Every receptor here comes from a person between 25 and 80 years old with non-small cell lung cancer. Each CDR3 is given with its conserved first and last residue. A D gene is named only where the DNA matches it firmly. Size is omitted from some rows. Given values are once, few, many or a class for expanded clones.

j_gene | abundance | d_gene | v_gene | CDR3nt | CDR3aa
TRBJ2-1 | . | TRBD2 | TRBV19 | TGTGCCAGTAGTTTTGCGGGGGGCAACAATGAGCAGTTCTTC | CASSFAGGNNEQFF
TRBJ2-3 | once | TRBD1 | TRBV27 | TGTGCCAGCAGTTCAACAGGGGGGCGCACAGATACGCAGTATTTT | CASSSTGGRTDTQYF
TRBJ2-6 | . | . | TRBV15 | TGTGCCACCAGGGACAGCCTCTCTGGGGCCAACGTCCTGACTTTC | CATRDSLSGANVLTF
TRBJ1-1 | . | TRBD1 | TRBV10-1 | TGCGCCAGCCGCGGCTGGACAGGGGGCGTTTGGACTGAAGCTTTCTTT | CASRGWTGGVWTEAFF
TRBJ2-7 | . | TRBD1 | TRBV7-9 | TGTGCCAGCAGCGGGGACAGGGGGCACATCGAGCAGTACTTC | CASSGDRGHIEQYF
TRBJ1-5 | . | TRBD1 | TRBV10-3 | TGTGCCATCAGGGGACAGGGAAGGGAACAGCCCCAGCATTTT | CAIRGQGREQPQHF
TRBJ2-3 | . | . | TRBV29-1 | TGCAGCGTCGGGGACAACTGGCGGGTCACAGATACGCAGTATTTT | CSVGDNWRVTDTQYF
TRBJ2-1 | few | . | TRBV6-6 | TGTGCCAGCAGTTACTCCACGCAGCGGCAGTTCTTC | CASSYSTQRQFF
TRBJ1-2 | . | . | TRBV5-1 | TGCGCCAGCAGCCCCGGGAGGGGTAACTATGGCTACACCTTC | CASSPGRGNYGYTF
TRBJ1-2 | . | TRBD1 | TRBV7-2 | TGTGCCAGCAGCTTACTCCGAGGGGGCGATCTCTATGGCTACACCTTC | CASSLLRGGDLYGYTF
TRBJ1-2 | once | TRBD1 | TRBV5-6 | TGTGCCAGCAGCATCACCGGGACAGGGGAGTTATATGGCTACACCTTC | CASSITGTGELYGYTF
TRBJ1-4 | few | TRBD1 | TRBV6-1 | TGTGCCAGCATGAAAGACAGGGTAGGAGAAAAACTGTTTTTT | CASMKDRVGEKLFF
TRBJ2-7 | few | TRBD1 | TRBV28 | TGTGCCAGCAGTTTATTAGAACAGGGGTACGAGCAGTACTTC | CASSLLEQGYEQYF